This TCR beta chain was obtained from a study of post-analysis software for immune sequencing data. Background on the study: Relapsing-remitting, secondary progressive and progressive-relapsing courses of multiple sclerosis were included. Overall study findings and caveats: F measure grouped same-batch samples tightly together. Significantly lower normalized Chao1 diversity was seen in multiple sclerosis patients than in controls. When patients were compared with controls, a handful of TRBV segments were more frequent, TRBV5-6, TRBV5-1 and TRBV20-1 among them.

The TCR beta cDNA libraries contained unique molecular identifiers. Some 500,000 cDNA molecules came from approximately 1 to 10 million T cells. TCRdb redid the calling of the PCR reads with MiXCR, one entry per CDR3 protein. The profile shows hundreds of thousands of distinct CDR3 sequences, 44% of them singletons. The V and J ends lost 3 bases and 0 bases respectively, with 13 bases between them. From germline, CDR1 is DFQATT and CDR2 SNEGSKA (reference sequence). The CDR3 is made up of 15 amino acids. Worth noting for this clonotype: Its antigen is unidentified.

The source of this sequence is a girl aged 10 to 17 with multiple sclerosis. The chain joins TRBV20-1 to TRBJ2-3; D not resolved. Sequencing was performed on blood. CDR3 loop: CSASGNSQSTDTQYF. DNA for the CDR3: TGCAGTGCTAGTGGAAATTCACAAAGCACAGATACGCAGTATTTT.